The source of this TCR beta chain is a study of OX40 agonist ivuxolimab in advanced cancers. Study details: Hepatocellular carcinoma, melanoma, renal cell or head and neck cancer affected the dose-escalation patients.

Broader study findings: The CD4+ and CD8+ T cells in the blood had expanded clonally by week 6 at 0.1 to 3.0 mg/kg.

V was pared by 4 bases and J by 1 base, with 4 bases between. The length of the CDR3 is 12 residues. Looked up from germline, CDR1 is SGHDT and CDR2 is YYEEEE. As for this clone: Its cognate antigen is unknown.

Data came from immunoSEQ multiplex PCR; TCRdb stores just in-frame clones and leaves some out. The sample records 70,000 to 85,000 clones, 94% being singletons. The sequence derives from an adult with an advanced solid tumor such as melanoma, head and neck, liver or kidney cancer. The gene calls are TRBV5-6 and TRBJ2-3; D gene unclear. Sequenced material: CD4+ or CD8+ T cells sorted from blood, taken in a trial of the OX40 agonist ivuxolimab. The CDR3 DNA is TGTGCCAGCAGCACTGGCACAGATACGCAGTATTTT. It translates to CASSTGTDTQYF.